A single sample gave rise to the 30 T cell receptor beta chains below, sequenced in a study of read filtering for tumor transcriptome and immune sequencing. The library was built from roughly 400 ng RNA with molecular barcoded adaptors for alpha/delta and beta/gamma chains. TCRdb independently ran MiXCR on the reads; one entry per CDR3 protein. The data hold 50,000 or so distinct CDR3 sequences, with around 12% observed a single time. The sample consisted of a population of CD138-negative cells sorted from bone marrow. The receptors derive from a donor aged 40 or over with multiple myeloma.

This clonotype was observed many times. J is TRBJ2-6 and V is TRBV28, with D possibly matching TRBD1 (5 bases). The germline V gene encodes CDR1 MDHEN and CDR2 SYDVKM. The CDR3 runs 15 residues. V was cut by 5 bases and J by 0 bases, with 8 bases left in between. The CDR3 protein is CASSGQDSGANVLTF. The CDR3 region has the DNA TGTGCCAGCAGTGGACAAGACTCTGGGGCCAACGTCCTGACTTTC.

This clonotype was observed many times. A junction end diverges from the germline sequence, so it may reflect a read error. The chain links TRBV7-9 to TRBJ2-1; 7 positions agree with TRBD2. The CDR3 spans 14 residues. Germline values: CDR1 SEHNR, CDR2 FQNEAQ (reference sequence). For the CDR3, the DNA is TGTGCCAGCAGCTTGCGGGAGACCTACAGTGAGCAGTTCTTC. Its translation: CASSLRETYSEQFF.

Many counts were recorded for this clonotype. CDR3 loop: CAISVSQVGTDTQYF. CDR3 DNA: TGTGCCATCAGTGTATCACAGGTGGGCACAGATACGCAGTATTTT. V gene TRBV10-3 combines with J gene TRBJ2-3, with TRBD1 as a possible D gene (5 bases). The CDR3 loop spans 15 amino acids. V was trimmed by 4 bases and J by 1 base, leaving 12 bases between them. The germline V gene encodes CDR1 ENHRY and CDR2 SYGVKD.

This clonotype showed up many times. This sequence joins TRBV20-1 and TRBJ1-1; 7 positions agree with TRBD1. Germline V gene data show CDR1 as DFQATT and CDR2 as SNEGSKA (reference sequence). The CDR3 length is 15 residues. V dropped 5 bases and J dropped 5; count of bases not matched to a gene: 14. CDR3 DNA sequence: TGCAGTGCTGCCTCCCCCGGGACAGAGAGGACTGAAGCTTTCTTT. Translated, it gives CSAASPGTERTEAFF.

This clonotype was picked up many times. The gene calls are TRBV14 and TRBJ1-2; no reliable D call. With 4 bases removed from V and 2 bases from J, the gap between germline ends came to 5 bases. CDR1 and CDR2 (germline): SGHDN, FVKESK. This CDR3 is 12 amino acids long. The CDR3, as DNA: TGTGCCAGCAGCCCAGGAAACTATGGCTACACCTTC. It is translated as CASSPGNYGYTF.

The sample holds many counts of this clonotype. The chain employs TRBV20-1 and TRBJ2-7; 8 bases are a match to TRBD2. V lost 0 bases and J lost 5; bases outside the gene matches: 12. The length of the CDR3 is 16 residues. Germline V gene sequence: CDR1 DFQATT, CDR2 SNEGSKA (reference sequence). The CDR3 reads CSARDWESGSVDEQYF. The CDR3, as DNA: TGCAGTGCTAGAGATTGGGAAAGCGGGAGTGTTGACGAGCAGTACTTC.

The table lists this clonotype with many counts. The chain links TRBV7-9 to TRBJ2-7; TRBD2 matches 8 bases. Germline V lookup: CDR1 SEHNR, CDR2 FQNEAQ (reference sequence). The CDR3 extends over 16 amino acids. The V gene end was trimmed by 0 bases and the J gene end by 3 bases; junction bases not matched to a gene: 7. The CDR3 DNA sequence: TGTGCCAGCAGCTTAGCGAGGGCGGGAGGATACTACGAGCAGTACTTC. Amino acids: CASSLARAGGYYEQYF. Supplemented by reference TRBV7-9 and TRBJ2-7, the full variable domain reads DTGVSQNPRHKITKRGQNVTFRCDPISEHNRLYWYRQTLGQGPEFLTYFQNEAQLEKSRLLSDRFSAERPKGSFSTLEIQRTEQGDSAMYLCASSLARAGGYYEQYFGPGTRLTVT.

There are many counts of this clonotype. CDR3 protein: CASSLRDSEETQYF. The DNA of the CDR3 is TGTGCCAGCAGTTTAAGGGACAGCGAAGAGACCCAGTACTTC. This sequence joins TRBV27 and TRBJ2-5; TRBD1 matches 7 bases. Unmatched junction bases numbered 3, after V lost 2 bases and J lost 3 bases. Germline loops: CDR1 MNHEY, CDR2 SMNVEV (reference sequence). CDR3 length equals 14 residues.

This clonotype appeared many times. The chain employs TRBV19 and TRBJ2-3; D possibly corresponds to TRBD2 (6 bases). The V end was cut by 3 bases, the J end by 2 bases, with 9 bases between. This CDR3 region has 14 residues. In germline, CDR1 is LNHDA, CDR2 SQIVND (reference sequence). CDR3 in amino acids: CASSMGLATDTQYF. The CDR3 DNA is TGTGCCAGTAGTATGGGACTTGCCACAGATACGCAGTATTTT. The full variable domain, rest sourced from reference TRBV19 and TRBJ2-3, is DGGITQSPKYLFRKEGQNVTLSCEQNLNHDAMYWYRQDPGQGLRLIYYSQIVNDFQKGDIAEGYSVSREKKESFPLTVTSAQKNPTAFYLCASSMGLATDTQYFGPGTRLTVL.

This clonotype has ten or more counts. The J gene is TRBJ1-6, the V gene TRBV4-1; possible D gene TRBD1, 5 bases. The V gene lost 3 bases and the J gene lost 8 bases, with 14 bases spanning the gap. The CDR3 length is 15 residues. Germline V lookup: CDR1 MGHRA, CDR2 YSYEKL. CDR3 region: CASSQTGQGHSPLHF. Here the CDR3 DNA reads TGCGCCAGCAGCCAGACGGGCCAGGGCCATTCACCCCTCCACTTT.

This clonotype appeared many times. V and J are TRBV12-3 or TRBV12-4 and TRBJ2-7; D unresolved. V shed 8 bases and J shed 0 bases, with 8 bases lying between them. The CDR3 consists of 12 residues. CDR3 sequence: CASRSPSYEQYF. CDR3 in DNA: TGTGCCAGCCGTAGCCCCTCCTACGAGCAGTACTTC.

The sample holds many counts of this clonotype. The genes are TRBV9 and TRBJ2-1, with 8 bases lining up with TRBD2. The CDR3 extends over 14 amino acids. Germline CDR1 reads SGDLS; CDR2 reads YYNGEE. V lost 3 bases, J lost 5 bases, and 4 bases stayed unmatched. The CDR3 nucleotides are TGTGCCAGCAGCGGTGATAGCGGGAACAATGAGCAGTTCTTC. Protein product: CASSGDSGNNEQFF.

A remark on this clonotype: The junction differs from germline at one of its ends, possibly a read error. This chain joins TRBV4-2 and TRBJ1-1; D unresolved. From germline, CDR1 is LGHNA and CDR2 YNFKEQ. This CDR3 comprises 13 residues. The CDR3 DNA reads as TGTGCCAGCAGCCAGGATCAGAGCACTGGAGCTTTCTTT. This translates into CASSQDQSTGAFF.

This clonotype was detected a few times. The rearrangement links TRBV11-3 to TRBJ2-3; 8 nucleotides line up with TRBD1. The V gene end was trimmed by 5 bases and the J gene end by 2 bases; junction bases not matched to a gene: 6. Germline V gene sequence: CDR1 SGHNT, CDR2 YENEEA. There are 15 residues in the CDR3. CDR3 DNA sequence: TGTGCCAGCAGCGCTTGGACAGGGAACACAGATACGCAGTATTTT. Encoded protein: CASSAWTGNTDTQYF.

Of note for this clonotype: This probably arose from a read error, given a far larger clone one base away. The J gene is TRBJ2-1, the V gene TRBV6-5; D might be TRBD2 (5 bases). Germline values: CDR1 MNHEY, CDR2 SVGAGI. CDR3 length: 14 amino acids. Trimming stripped 6 bases from V and 0 bases from J, with 9 bases between. In DNA form, the CDR3 reads TGTGCCAGCAGCCGTGGGAGCTCCTACAATGAGCAGTTCTTC. Its protein is CASSRGSSYNEQFF.

Note on this clonotype: A much larger clonotype is one base distant, so this may be a read error. The chain carries TRBV28 and TRBJ2-7; 11 nucleotides agree with TRBD2. The CDR3 covers 15 residues. Germline CDR1 is MDHEN and CDR2 is SYDVKM. The CDR3 DNA sequence: TGTGCCAGCAGACCCGGACTAGCGGGCTCCTTCGAGCAGTACTTC. Encoded protein: CASRPGLAGSFEQYF.

This clonotype was detected many times. CDR3 in amino acids: CASSQVGQLAFF. CDR3 DNA sequence: TGCGCCAGCAGCCAAGTTGGACAGCTGGCTTTCTTT. V is TRBV4-3 and J is TRBJ1-1; tentative D call: TRBD1 (6 bases). V lost 1 base and J lost 11, with 11 bases in between. The length of the CDR3 is 12 residues. Looked up from germline, CDR1 is LGHNA and CDR2 is YSLEER.

This clonotype occurred many times. A read error may produce the germline difference seen at one junction end. The chain has TRBV2 and TRBJ1-4; TRBD1 might be the D (6 bases). The CDR3 has 10 residues. CDR1 SNHLY and CDR2 FYNNEI come from the germline V gene. The CDR3 reads CASSDPGQSF. The CDR3 DNA is TGTGCCAGCAGTGACCCGGGACAATCTTTT.

This clonotype was recorded many times. The chain carries TRBV29-1 and TRBJ2-1; tentatively, D is TRBD2 (5 bases). Trimming took off 7 bases at V and 4 bases at J, with 17 bases between the two ends. Germline loops: CDR1 SQVTM, CDR2 ANQGSEA. The CDR3 sequence is 14 residues long. DNA for the CDR3: TGCAGCGCACGCCTTCGAGCGGCGTACAATGAGCAGTTCTTC. Translated, it gives CSARLRAAYNEQFF.

This clonotype occurred many times. This chain links TRBV27 with TRBJ2-2; D possibly corresponds to TRBD2 (6 bases). Trimming took 5 bases from V and 1 from J, leaving 14 bases between them. CDR3 size: 16 residues. CDR1 is MNHEY, CDR2 SMNVEV, per germline (reference sequence). The CDR3 here is CASSSSGLMNTGELFF. The CDR3 nucleotides read TGTGCCAGCAGTAGTTCGGGACTTATGAACACCGGGGAGCTGTTTTTT.

This clonotype has a count of ten or more. The CDR3 DNA is TGTGCCTGGAGTGCCGGGGGGAATACGCAGTATTTT. Encoded protein: CAWSAGGNTQYF. V usage is TRBV30 and J usage is TRBJ2-3; 7 nucleotides line up with TRBD2. This CDR3 region has 12 residues. J lost 7 bases, V lost 1 base, and 2 bases had no gene match. Germline CDR1 and CDR2: GTSNPN and SVGIG (reference sequence). Full variable domain (remainder filled in from reference TRBV30 and TRBJ2-3): SQTIHQWPATLVQPVGSPLSLECTVEGTSNPNLYWYRQAAGRGLQLLFYSVGIGQISSEVPQNLSASRPQDRQFILSSKKLLLSDSGFYLCAWSAGGNTQYFGPGTRLTVL.

The table lists this clonotype with many counts. This chain uses TRBV6-5 with TRBJ2-7; D gene ambiguous. Germline CDR1 reads MNHEY; CDR2 reads SVGAGI. CDR3 size: 14 residues. V lost 3 bases and J lost 2, with 11 bases in between. CDR3 in DNA: TGTGCCAGCAGTTATAGACTCGGCGCCTACGAGCAGTACTTC. Translating gives CASSYRLGAYEQYF.

In its sample, this clonotype was seen many times. This chain links TRBV2 with TRBJ2-4; 7 positions match TRBD1. Per the germline V gene, CDR1 is SNHLY and CDR2 is FYNNEI. Germline trimming cut 2 bases from V and 3 bases from J; bases unmatched to any gene: 4. The CDR3 covers 15 residues. CDR3 protein: CASSEKGAGKNIQYF. Here the CDR3 DNA reads TGTGCCAGCAGTGAAAAGGGGGCGGGCAAAAACATTCAGTACTTC.

Ten or more counts support this clonotype. The chain carries TRBV12-3 or TRBV12-4 and TRBJ1-3; no reliable D call. CDR3 length: 15 amino acids. Trimming shortened V by 8 bases and J by 1 base, and 15 bases separated the two germline ends. The CDR3: CASLTDGLSGNTIYF. The CDR3 DNA reads TGTGCCAGCCTTACTGACGGGCTTTCTGGAAACACCATATATTTT.

In this sample, this clonotype turned up many times. The gene calls are TRBV29-1 and TRBJ1-1; D perhaps matches TRBD1 (6 bases). Germline lookup yields CDR1 SQVTM and CDR2 ANQGSEA. Trimming took 0 bases from V and 0 from J, leaving 11 bases between them. This CDR3 comprises 15 residues. CDR3 bases: TGCAGCGTTGAAGATCCCGGGGGCCTGAACACTGAAGCTTTCTTT. Encoded protein: CSVEDPGGLNTEAFF.

This clonotype came up many times. J is TRBJ2-1 and V is TRBV5-1; D is undetermined. The CDR3 loop spans 14 amino acids. CDR1 is SGHRS and CDR2 is YFSETQ in the germline V gene. V was shortened by 2 bases and J by 3 bases, with 9 bases between the two germline ends. In DNA, the CDR3 is TGCGCCAGCAGCTTAGGCCAAGACTACAATGAGCAGTTCTTC. It translates to CASSLGQDYNEQFF.

This clonotype has a handful of counts. Just one base apart from a much larger clone, this may be a read error. The chain combines TRBV20-1 with TRBJ1-5, with a weak D call TRBD1 (5 bases). Trimming left V 6 bases short and J 3 bases short, with 12 bases between. This CDR3 spans 13 amino acids. Per the germline V gene, CDR1 is DFQATT and CDR2 is SNEGSKA (reference sequence). For the CDR3, the DNA is TGCAGTGCCGGGGGGTGTATCAATCAGCCCCAGCATTTT. It specifies CSAGGCINQPQHF.

Many counts were recorded for this clonotype. The chain recombines TRBV7-9 with TRBJ2-7; D not certain. Trimming left V 4 bases short and J 4 bases short, with 17 bases between. CDR1 and CDR2 (germline): SEHNR, FQNEAQ (reference sequence). CDR3 length: 15 residues. CDR3 DNA sequence: TGTGCCAGCAGCTCGGACGGCGGTTTTCCTTACGAGCAGTACTTC. The encoded protein is CASSSDGGFPYEQYF.

This clonotype has a count of ten or more. The chain combines TRBV24-1 with TRBJ2-1; possibly TRBD1 for D (5 bases). The V end lost 4 bases, the J end lost 6 bases, and 15 bases lay between the germline ends. The CDR3 is 15 residues long. The germline V gene has CDR1 KGHDR and CDR2 SFDVKD. CDR3 region: CATSDPSTAPNEQFF. The CDR3 nucleotides are TGTGCCACCAGTGACCCTTCGACAGCCCCCAATGAGCAGTTCTTC.

This clonotype was counted ten times or more. The V call is TRBV14, the J call TRBJ2-7; a possible D gene is TRBD2 (5 bases). The V gene lost 1 base and the J gene lost 3 bases, with 13 bases spanning the gap. There are 15 residues in the CDR3. The germline V gene encodes CDR1 SGHDN and CDR2 FVKESK. CDR3 DNA sequence: TGTGCCAGCAGCCAAGGCGGGCCGGAGTACTACGAGCAGTACTTC. Residues: CASSQGGPEYYEQYF.